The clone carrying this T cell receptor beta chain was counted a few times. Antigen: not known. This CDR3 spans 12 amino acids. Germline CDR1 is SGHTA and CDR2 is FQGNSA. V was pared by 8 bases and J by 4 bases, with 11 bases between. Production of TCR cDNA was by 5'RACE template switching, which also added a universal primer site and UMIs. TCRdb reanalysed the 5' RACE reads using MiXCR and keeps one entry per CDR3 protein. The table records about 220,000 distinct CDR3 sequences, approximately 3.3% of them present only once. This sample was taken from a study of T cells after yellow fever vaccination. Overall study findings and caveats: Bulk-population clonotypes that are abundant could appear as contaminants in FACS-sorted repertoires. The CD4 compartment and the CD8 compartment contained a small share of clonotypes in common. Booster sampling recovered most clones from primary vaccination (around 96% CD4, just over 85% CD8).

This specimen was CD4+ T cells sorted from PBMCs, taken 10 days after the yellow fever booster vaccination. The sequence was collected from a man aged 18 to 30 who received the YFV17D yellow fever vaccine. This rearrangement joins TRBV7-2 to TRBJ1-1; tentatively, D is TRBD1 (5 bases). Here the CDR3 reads CASGRVVTEAFF. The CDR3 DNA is TGTGCCAGCGGCAGGGTCGTCACTGAAGCTTTCTTT.